Presented here are 16 T cell receptor beta chains from one specimen sequenced in a study of control samples from healthy donors and cancer patients. Only in-frame clones appear in the TCRdb table, and some are missing; sequencing was by immunoSEQ multiplex PCR. The sample holds about 150,000 clones, roughly 93% seen once. The sequenced sample was blood. These receptor sequences come from a middle-aged man in good health.

This rearrangement joins TRBV2 to TRBJ2-1; D gene ambiguous. This CDR3 spans 17 amino acids. Per germline, CDR1 SNHLY and CDR2 FYNNEI. V was cut by 5 bases and J by 0 bases, with 17 bases left in between. The CDR3 bases are TGTGCCAGCAGTAAAACAAATCGAATAAGCTCCTACAATGAGCAGTTCTTC. Protein sequence: CASSKTNRISSYNEQFF.

CDR3 coding DNA: TGTGCCAGCAGCCAAGATCGGACTAGCAGTCGGTACGAGCAGTACTTC. Its protein is CASSQDRTSSRYEQYF. The chain has TRBV4-2 and TRBJ2-7; 8 bases are a match to TRBD2. The CDR3 contains 16 residues. Trimming cost V 0 bases and J 4 bases; bases outside gene matches: 8. CDR1 LGHNA and CDR2 YNFKEQ come from the germline V gene.

The V and J genes are TRBV11-2 and TRBJ1-4, with D hard to call. The CDR3 extends over 14 amino acids. V dropped 3 bases and J dropped 4 bases, with 9 bases sitting between them. Germline V gene sequence: CDR1 SGHAT, CDR2 FQNNGV. CDR3: CASSFNRNNEKLFF. The CDR3 region has the DNA TGTGCCAGCAGCTTTAACAGAAATAATGAAAAACTGTTTTTT.

The V gene is TRBV6-5, the J gene TRBJ1-6, with D possibly matching TRBD1 (6 bases). CDR3 length: 13 residues. Deletions cut 7 bases from V and 15 bases from J, with 19 bases between. The germline gives CDR1 MNHEY, CDR2 SVGAGI. The CDR3 DNA sequence: TGTGCCAGCACTCAGGACAATCAGGGGAACCTCCACTTT. It codes for CASTQDNQGNLHF.

In its sample, this clone was seen once. The CDR3 DNA reads TGTGCCAGTAGTTCGGGGACGGGCAATCAGCCCCAGCATTTT. It specifies CASSSGTGNQPQHF. V gene TRBV19 combines with J gene TRBJ1-5; TRBD1 might be the D (5 bases). Germline loops: CDR1 LNHDA, CDR2 SQIVND (reference sequence). CDR3 length equals 14 residues. V lost 5 bases and J lost 2, with 10 bases in between.

V gene TRBV9 combines with J gene TRBJ2-7, with TRBD1 matching over 7 bases. The germline V gene has CDR1 SGDLS and CDR2 YYNGEE. The CDR3 contains 15 residues. The junction had 7 bases not matched to a gene; V was cut back by 3 bases and J by 1 base. The CDR3 bases are TGTGCCAGCAGCGCAGGGGGATCGTTTTCCTACGAGCAGTACTTC. Protein: CASSAGGSFSYEQYF.

The chain has TRBV6-4 and TRBJ2-3; no clear D. The V gene's germline CDR1 is MRHNA and CDR2 SNTAGT. The CDR3 has 13 residues. The V gene lost 3 bases and the J gene lost 1 base, with 5 bases spanning the gap. This CDR3 is CASSEGGTDTQYF. The CDR3 region has the DNA TGTGCCAGCAGTGAAGGAGGCACAGATACGCAGTATTTT.

The chain uses TRBV2 and TRBJ1-5; 7 nucleotides line up with TRBD1. V shed 6 bases and J 10 bases; nucleotides not matched to a gene: 12. Germline V gives CDR1 SNHLY, CDR2 FYNNEI. CDR3 length: 14 residues. Here the CDR3 DNA reads TGTGCCAGCAGAGGGACAGCGATCGGGGATCCCCAGCATTTT. This gives the protein CASRGTAIGDPQHF.

The chain combines TRBV9 with TRBJ1-3, with D unclear. V lost 0 bases and J lost 2, with 6 bases in between. The CDR3 length is 14 residues. Germline CDR1 SGDLS, CDR2 YYNGEE. The CDR3 coding sequence is TGTGCCAGCAGCGTAGTGGGCACTGGAAACACCATATATTTT. This encodes CASSVVGTGNTIYF.

This chain links TRBV7-9 with TRBJ2-3; 7 bases map to TRBD2. CDR1 and CDR2 (germline): SEHNR, FQNEAQ (reference sequence). This CDR3 has 15 residues. V lost 10 bases to trimming and J lost 6 bases; unmatched junction nucleotides: 16. CDR3 region: CATRWREGRFDTQYF. CDR3 nucleotides: TGTGCCACACGCTGGAGGGAGGGCCGGTTTGATACGCAGTATTTT.

The rearrangement joins TRBV3-1 (or the pseudogene TRBV3-2) to TRBJ2-5; TRBD2 aligns across 9 bases. CDR3 size: 17 residues. Germline V gives CDR1 LGHDT, CDR2 YNNKEL (reference sequence). Germline trimming cut 2 bases from V and 4 bases from J; bases unmatched to any gene: 11. For the CDR3, the DNA is TGTGCCAGCAGCCAAAGGGGGACTAGCAATGGTGGAGAGACCCAGTACTTC. As protein: CASSQRGTSNGGETQYF.

The rearrangement joins TRBV3-1 (or the pseudogene TRBV3-2) to TRBJ1-1; 7 bases map to TRBD1. In germline, CDR1 is LGHDT, CDR2 YNNKEL (reference sequence). This CDR3 has 15 amino acids. With 5 bases clipped from V and 5 bases from J, the junction kept 11 bases outside the gene matches. DNA of the CDR3: TGTGCCAGCAGCAACAGGGGAGGGGGCGGAACTGAAGCTTTCTTT. Amino acid sequence: CASSNRGGGGTEAFF.

The chain has TRBV19 and TRBJ1-1, with a possible D match to TRBD1 (5 bases). V gave up 4 bases and J gave up 1 base, with 13 bases separating them. There are 15 residues in the CDR3. Germline CDR1 and CDR2: LNHDA and SQIVND (reference sequence). The CDR3 loop reads CASSNRTKTNTEAFF. The CDR3 DNA sequence: TGTGCCAGTAGTAATCGGACAAAGACGAACACTGAAGCTTTCTTT.

DNA for the CDR3: TGCAGTGCAACTACAGGGGATGAGCAGTTCTTC. It codes for CSATTGDEQFF. The chain carries TRBV20-1 and TRBJ2-1; TRBD1 matches 7 bases. After removal of 6 bases from V and 8 bases from J, the junction contained 4 bases not matched to a gene. CDR3 size: 11 residues. Germline CDR1 and CDR2: DFQATT and SNEGSKA (reference sequence).

The V gene is TRBV30, the J gene TRBJ2-6, with D perhaps TRBD1 or TRBD2 (5 bases each). CDR3 size: 16 residues. The V gene lost 5 bases and the J gene lost 2 bases, with 16 bases spanning the gap. Germline assignment: CDR1 GTSNPN and CDR2 SVGIG (reference sequence). The DNA of the CDR3 is TGTGCCTGGCGGGGCGGCGGGCCGACTGGGGCCAACGTCCTGACTTTC. As protein: CAWRGGGPTGANVLTF.

The J gene is TRBJ1-1, the V gene TRBV29-1, with D unresolved. The CDR3 is made up of 12 amino acids. V lost 4 bases and J lost 4, with 10 bases in between. Germline assignment: CDR1 SQVTM and CDR2 ANQGSEA. The CDR3: CSVVRVSTEAFF. The CDR3 DNA reads as TGCAGCGTTGTTAGGGTGAGCACTGAAGCTTTCTTT.